The 13 T cell receptor beta chains in this list originate from one sample, sequenced in a study of shared clonotypes between healthy human individuals. Sequencing used immunoSEQ multiplex PCR; TCRdb keeps in-frame clones, though not all of them. The sample includes millions of clones, approximately 94% seen only once; the top ten take roughly 1%. Selected positively for CCR7 and CD45RO-negative, naive CD8 cells excluded terminally differentiated effector memory CD45RA+ cells. The specimen was naive CD8+ T cells sorted from blood. These receptors all stem from a man younger than 30 in good health.

In the case of this clone: Distinct nucleotide sequences in the sample also encode this CDR3. The V and J genes are TRBV19 and TRBJ1-2, with TRBD1 matching over 8 bases. Trimming took 5 bases from V and 3 from J; bases not matched to a gene: 5. The CDR3 is 14 amino acids. In germline, CDR1 is LNHDA, CDR2 SQIVND (reference sequence). CDR3 region: CASSPTGGDYGYTF. The CDR3 DNA is TGTGCCAGTAGTCCCACAGGGGGTGACTATGGCTACACCTTC.

Notes on this clone: The same CDR3 arises from other DNA sequences in this sample as well. The CDR3 protein is CASSLGLAGGPETQYF. The CDR3 nucleotides are TGTGCCAGCAGCTTGGGGCTAGCGGGGGGGCCGGAGACCCAGTACTTC. The chain has TRBV7-9 and TRBJ2-5, with 12 nucleotides matching TRBD2. Germline V gives CDR1 SEHNR, CDR2 FQNEAQ (reference sequence). Trimming at V came to 3 bases and at J to 5 bases, leaving 7 bases not matched to a gene. The length of the CDR3 is 16 residues.

This chain connects TRBV6-6 to TRBJ2-7; D gene uncertain. V lost 6 bases and J lost 3, with 6 bases in between. This CDR3 is built from 11 residues. The germline V gene encodes CDR1 MNHNY and CDR2 SVGAGI (reference sequence). In DNA, the CDR3 is TGTGCCAGCAGCGAAATCTACGAGCAGTACTTC. Residues: CASSEIYEQYF.

V and J are TRBV6-4 and TRBJ1-6; D uncertain. V was clipped by 2 bases and J by 15 bases, with 17 bases between them. Germline CDR1 MRHNA, CDR2 SNTAGT. This CDR3 contains 14 residues. The CDR3 loop reads CASSDRLNVGYLHF. The CDR3 DNA follows: TGTGCCAGCAGTGACCGGTTAAATGTTGGATACCTCCACTTT.

This clone was picked up one time. The J gene is TRBJ2-7, the V gene TRBV14; 10 nucleotides agree with TRBD2. J gave up 4 bases and V 1 base, and 7 bases lay outside the gene matches. CDR1 is SGHDN and CDR2 is FVKESK in the germline V gene. The CDR3 has 16 residues. The CDR3 protein is CASSQASGSLYYEQYF. For the CDR3, the DNA is TGTGCCAGCAGCCAAGCTAGCGGGAGTTTATATTACGAGCAGTACTTC.

This chain connects TRBV27 to TRBJ1-2; 7 bases map to TRBD1. The CDR3 has 15 amino acids. Germline assignment: CDR1 MNHEY and CDR2 SMNVEV (reference sequence). V gave up 3 bases and J gave up 3 bases; unmatched junction bases: 7. This CDR3 is CASSFGRGQDYGYTF. The CDR3 region has the DNA TGTGCCAGCAGTTTTGGAAGGGGGCAGGACTATGGCTACACCTTC.

The chain combines TRBV19 with TRBJ1-6, with 8 bases identical to TRBD1. CDR1 and CDR2 from the germline V gene are LNHDA and SQIVND (reference sequence). The CDR3 is 19 residues long. The J segment lost 6 bases and the V segment lost 5 bases, leaving 18 bases of the junction unmatched. The CDR3 DNA is TGTGCCAGTAGTCTCCAGCGACAGGGGATGACCTCCGCTAATTCACCCCTCCACTTT. Its protein is CASSLQRQGMTSANSPLHF. The full variable domain, with the rest looked up from reference TRBV19 and TRBJ1-6, is DGGITQSPKYLFRKEGQNVTLSCEQNLNHDAMYWYRQDPGQGLRLIYYSQIVNDFQKGDIAEGYSVSREKKESFPLTVTSAQKNPTAFYLCASSLQRQGMTSANSPLHFGNGTRLTVT.

The chain recombines TRBV29-1 with TRBJ2-7, with D perhaps being TRBD1 or TRBD2 (5 bases each). CDR1 and CDR2 from the germline V gene are SQVTM and ANQGSEA. Trimming took 2 bases from V and 3 from J, leaving 14 bases between them. CDR3 length: 14 residues. CDR3 loop: CSVENPGANYEQYF. CDR3 nucleotides: TGCAGCGTTGAAAACCCCGGGGCTAACTACGAGCAGTACTTC.

The genes are TRBV9 and TRBJ1-1; TRBD1 agrees at 7 bases. Per germline, CDR1 SGDLS and CDR2 YYNGEE. J was trimmed by 1 base and V by 2 bases; bases with no gene match: 8. The CDR3 is 16 residues long. This CDR3 reads CASSVSPGGSNTEAFF. The CDR3, as DNA: TGTGCCAGCAGCGTTTCCCCAGGGGGGTCGAACACTGAAGCTTTCTTT. Supplemented by reference TRBV9 and TRBJ1-1, the full variable domain reads DSGVTQTPKHLITATGQRVTLRCSPRSGDLSVYWYQQSLDQGLQFLIQYYNGEERAKGNILERFSAQQFPDLHSELNLSSLELGDSALYFCASSVSPGGSNTEAFFGQGTRLTVV.

The chain has TRBV12-5 and TRBJ2-1; TRBD2 is a possible D gene (6 bases). The CDR3 runs to 14 residues. Trimming removed 3 bases from V and 7 bases from J, with 13 bases in between. CDR1 is LGHNT and CDR2 is FRNRAP in the germline V gene. The CDR3 protein is CASGFGTWTNEQFF. Written as DNA, the CDR3 is TGTGCTAGTGGTTTCGGGACTTGGACAAATGAGCAGTTCTTC.

The chain has TRBV5-6 and TRBJ2-7; D is perhaps TRBD1 or TRBD2 (7 bases each). Germline V CDR1 and CDR2: SGHDT, YYEEEE. This CDR3 spans 16 amino acids. V lost 4 bases, J lost 2 bases, and 19 bases lay in between. CDR3 amino acids: CASSPFGQGGPYEQYF. CDR3 nucleotides: TGTGCCAGCAGCCCCTTTGGTCAGGGGGGGCCCTACGAGCAGTACTTC.

The DNA for the CDR3 is TGCGCCAGCAGCCAAGATCAGGACACCGGGGAGCTGTTTTTT. Encoded protein: CASSQDQDTGELFF. The chain carries TRBV4-1 and TRBJ2-2; D is ambiguous. The CDR3 runs to 14 residues. V lost 0 bases to trimming and J lost 3 bases, with 5 bases between them. Looked up from germline, CDR1 is MGHRA and CDR2 is YSYEKL.

The chain combines TRBV27 with TRBJ2-4; 9 bases line up with TRBD1. This CDR3 comprises 14 residues. The germline V gene encodes CDR1 MNHEY and CDR2 SMNVEV (reference sequence). The V gene end was trimmed by 10 bases and the J gene end by 7 bases; junction bases not matched to a gene: 11. This chain's CDR3 is CATLGQGRENIQYF. DNA of the CDR3: TGTGCCACCCTGGGACAGGGAAGAGAGAACATTCAGTACTTC.